Below, 25 T cell receptor beta chains from the same sample are listed, as sequenced in a study of radiation and T cells in renal cell carcinoma. TCRdb keeps only in-frame clones here, not all; method: immunoSEQ multiplex PCR. The repertoire has roughly 90,000 clones, around four fifths of them found once; the top ten carry 9.4%. Time point of the sample: blood 4 weeks post-SBRT, at nephrectomy. The treatment was: 15 Gy SBRT to primary tumor, nephrectomy 4 weeks later. The material sequenced was blood, taken from a patient whose treatment included radiotherapy and nephrectomy. The source of these receptors is a man aged 50 or older with renal cell carcinoma.

This chain joins TRBV30 and TRBJ1-4, with 7 bases fitting TRBD1. Germline CDR1 is GTSNPN and CDR2 is SVGIG (reference sequence). The V segment lost 4 bases and the J segment 8 bases; nucleotides outside the gene matches: 7. The CDR3 totals 13 residues. The chain's CDR3 is CAWNRGLEEKLFF. CDR3 sequence (DNA): TGTGCCTGGAACAGGGGTTTGGAGGAAAAACTGTTTTTT.

The CDR3 here is CAISVSSSGSQETQYF. As DNA, the CDR3 is TGTGCCATCAGTGTCAGTTCTAGCGGGAGTCAAGAGACCCAGTACTTC. The chain carries TRBV10-3 and TRBJ2-5, with 10 bases fitting TRBD2. Germline lookup yields CDR1 ENHRY and CDR2 SYGVKD. The ends lost 4 bases at V and 2 bases at J; junction bases unmatched: 7. This CDR3 has 16 amino acids.

J is TRBJ1-2 and V is TRBV4-2, with unresolved D. Between the trimmed V and J ends, which lost 2 bases and 4 bases, there was a span of 20 bases. The CDR3 spans 17 residues. From germline, CDR1 is LGHNA and CDR2 YNFKEQ. This CDR3 is CASSQPGPGFGSYGYTF. The CDR3 coding sequence is TGTGCCAGCAGCCAACCAGGACCCGGGTTTGGGTCCTATGGCTACACCTTC.

V is TRBV18 and J is TRBJ2-7, with D perhaps matching TRBD1 or TRBD2 (5 bases each). Germline assignment: CDR1 KGHSH and CDR2 LQKENI. V was pared by 0 bases and J by 4 bases, with 16 bases between. This CDR3 is built from 16 residues. CDR3 loop: CASSPPGTRDGYEQYF. The CDR3, as DNA: TGTGCCAGCTCACCACCAGGGACCCGTGATGGGTACGAGCAGTACTTC.

The chain is built from TRBV7-9 and TRBJ1-1; 10 bases map to TRBD1. Germline V gene lookup returns CDR1 SEHNR and CDR2 FQNEAQ (reference sequence). CDR3 length equals 14 residues. V shed 5 bases and J 6 bases; nucleotides not matched to a gene: 6. The CDR3 loop is CASSPRQGASEAFF. CDR3 DNA: TGTGCCAGCAGCCCTAGACAGGGGGCATCTGAAGCTTTCTTT.

The chain is built from TRBV28 and TRBJ2-7; 11 positions agree with TRBD2. Losses at the gene ends were 2 bases for V and 3 bases for J; bases not matched to a gene: 3. The CDR3 sequence is 15 residues long. Germline CDR1 MDHEN, CDR2 SYDVKM. CDR3 in DNA: TGTGCCAGCAGTTTAGAACTAGCGGGAGTCTACGAGCAGTACTTC. This encodes CASSLELAGVYEQYF.

The V gene is TRBV5-4, the J gene TRBJ1-1, with D unresolved. CDR1 and CDR2 (germline): SGHNT, YYREEE (reference sequence). V shed 6 bases and J shed 3 bases, with 18 bases lying between them. The CDR3 has 15 amino acids. CDR3 nucleotides: TGTGCCAGCACCAGGTGGGGTTGGCAGTACACTGAAGCTTTCTTT. Translating gives CASTRWGWQYTEAFF. The variable domain in full, with the rest retrieved from reference TRBV5-4 and TRBJ1-1, is ETGVTQSPTHLIKTRGQQVTLRCSSQSGHNTVSWYQQALGQGPQFIFQYYREEENGRGNFPPRFSGLQFPNYSSELNVNALELDDSALYLCASTRWGWQYTEAFFGQGTRLTVV.

The chain carries TRBV30 and TRBJ2-5, with TRBD2 matching 9 bases. The germline V gene has CDR1 GTSNPN and CDR2 SVGIG (reference sequence). There are 15 residues in the CDR3. The ends lost 1 base at V and 2 bases at J; junction bases unmatched: 5. The CDR3 coding sequence is TGTGCCTGGAGTGCGCTAGCGGGGCGACAAGAGACCCAGTACTTC. Residues: CAWSALAGRQETQYF.

This clone was recorded a few times. V is TRBV4-2 and J is TRBJ1-2; TRBD1 matches at 8 bases. V shed 1 base, J shed 5 bases, and the junction held 6 bases outside the gene matches. Germline V gene data show CDR1 as LGHNA and CDR2 as YNFKEQ. This CDR3 has 15 residues. CDR3 residues: CASSQVQGVLYGYTF. The CDR3 DNA is TGTGCCAGCAGCCAAGTACAGGGGGTATTGTATGGCTACACCTTC.

Here the CDR3 reads CAWSVEAGRDTQYF. The CDR3 region has the DNA TGTGCCTGGAGTGTGGAGGCCGGGCGGGATACGCAGTATTTT. The chain employs TRBV30 and TRBJ2-3; a weak D match, TRBD2 (5 bases). This CDR3 comprises 14 residues. The V end was cut by 0 bases, the J end by 6 bases, with 13 bases between. Germline CDR1 is GTSNPN and CDR2 is SVGIG (reference sequence).

The rearrangement links TRBV10-3 to TRBJ1-1, with D hard to call. Trimming removed 3 bases at V and 1 base at J, with 9 bases between. The CDR3 loop spans 14 amino acids. Germline V gene lookup returns CDR1 ENHRY and CDR2 SYGVKD. The CDR3 is CAISDKGGNTEAFF. The CDR3 DNA reads TGTGCCATCAGTGATAAGGGAGGGAACACTGAAGCTTTCTTT.

V usage is TRBV27 and J usage is TRBJ2-5; 9 bases align to TRBD2. Germline V gene sequence: CDR1 MNHEY, CDR2 SMNVEV (reference sequence). CDR3 length: 14 residues. V gave up 4 bases and J gave up 9 bases; unmatched junction bases: 9. The CDR3 protein is CASSSAGGYSAQYF. As DNA, the CDR3 is TGTGCCAGCAGTTCAGCGGGAGGCTACTCGGCCCAGTACTTC.

The rearrangement uses TRBV29-1 and TRBJ2-3; no reliable D call. The CDR3 is made up of 13 amino acids. The V end lost 0 bases, the J end lost 6 bases, and 10 bases lay between the germline ends. Germline assignment: CDR1 SQVTM and CDR2 ANQGSEA. The CDR3 loop is CSVEELLQDTQYF. CDR3 nucleotide sequence: TGCAGCGTTGAAGAACTCCTACAGGATACGCAGTATTTT.

This clone was found a few times. The V call is TRBV6-5, the J call TRBJ2-7; the match to TRBD2 covers 10 bases. From germline, CDR1 is MNHEY and CDR2 SVGAGI. V shed 2 bases and J 3 bases; nucleotides not matched to a gene: 7. CDR3 length: 16 residues. The CDR3 DNA reads TGTGCCAGCAGTTACGCTAGCGGGGGTGACTACTACGAGCAGTACTTC. Translated, it gives CASSYASGGDYYEQYF.

The rearrangement links TRBV5-1 to TRBJ2-2; possibly TRBD2 for D (5 bases). Deletions cut 4 bases from V and 4 bases from J, with 11 bases between. There are 14 residues in the CDR3. Germline CDR1 is SGHRS and CDR2 is YFSETQ. CDR3 sequence reads: CASSPMSGTGELFF. The CDR3, as DNA: TGCGCCAGCAGCCCGATGAGCGGCACCGGGGAGCTGTTTTTT.

The V and J genes are TRBV18 and TRBJ2-4; D uncertain. Trimming cost V 0 bases and J 8 bases, with 11 bases left between them. The CDR3 is made up of 14 amino acids. Germline CDR1 KGHSH, CDR2 LQKENI. Here the CDR3 DNA reads TGTGCCAGCTCACCACCGAGTAGCCCAGACATTCAGTACTTC. The encoded protein is CASSPPSSPDIQYF.

A single count supports this clone. The gene calls are TRBV7-2 and TRBJ2-6; the D gene is possibly TRBD2 (5 bases). V lost 2 bases to trimming and J lost 0 bases, with 8 bases between them. Germline V lookup: CDR1 SGHTA, CDR2 FQGNSA. The length of the CDR3 is 16 residues. CDR3 region: CASSLFEGSGANVLTF. The CDR3, as DNA: TGTGCCAGCAGCTTATTCGAGGGCTCTGGGGCCAACGTCCTGACTTTC.

The chain employs TRBV9 and TRBJ1-4; D is uncertain. The CDR3 loop spans 15 amino acids. In germline, CDR1 is SGDLS, CDR2 YYNGEE. Between the trimmed V and J ends, which lost 4 bases and 4 bases, there was a span of 14 bases. The CDR3, as DNA: TGTGCCAGCAGCCAGAGAGGCATCCTTAATGAAAAACTGTTTTTT. Its protein is CASSQRGILNEKLFF.

The rearrangement joins TRBV5-1 to TRBJ2-3, with TRBD2 as a possible D gene (6 bases). The CDR3 totals 16 residues. V was pared by 4 bases and J by 0 bases, with 15 bases between. Germline CDR1 SGHRS, CDR2 YFSETQ. The CDR3 loop is CASSGGTARSTDTQYF. CDR3 nucleotides: TGCGCCAGCAGCGGCGGGACGGCCAGAAGCACAGATACGCAGTATTTT.

V gene TRBV6-5 combines with J gene TRBJ2-2, with D possibly TRBD1 on 5 matching bases. Germline V gene data show CDR1 as MNHEY and CDR2 as SVGAGI. The V end lost 4 bases, the J end lost 4 bases, and 16 bases lay between the germline ends. The CDR3 has 16 residues. CDR3 region: CASSSGPGGATGELFF. CDR3 bases: TGTGCCAGCAGTTCTGGCCCGGGTGGGGCCACCGGGGAGCTGTTTTTT.

V is TRBV7-2 and J is TRBJ1-1; D uncertain. Per the germline V gene, CDR1 is SGHTA and CDR2 is FQGNSA. The CDR3 is 14 amino acids. V lost 3 bases to trimming and J lost 3 bases, with 11 bases between them. CDR3 nucleotide sequence: TGTGCCAGCAGCTTTACAACGGTGGACACTGAAGCTTTCTTT. This gives the protein CASSFTTVDTEAFF.

The rearrangement uses TRBV5-5 and TRBJ2-3; 7 nucleotides match TRBD2. The CDR3 consists of 17 residues. Germline values: CDR1 SGHKS, CDR2 YYEKEE (reference sequence). The J segment lost 2 bases and the V segment lost 3 bases, leaving 12 bases of the junction unmatched. The CDR3 reads CASSSRGSGDPTDTQYF. CDR3 nucleotides: TGTGCCAGCAGCTCCCGGGGGAGCGGGGACCCCACAGATACGCAGTATTTT.

This chain links TRBV30 with TRBJ2-1; 10 bases are a match to TRBD2. The germline gives CDR1 GTSNPN, CDR2 SVGIG (reference sequence). The J segment lost 10 bases and the V segment lost 0 bases, leaving 3 bases of the junction unmatched. This CDR3 region has 13 residues. The CDR3 reads CAWSVLLAGEQFF. CDR3 DNA sequence: TGTGCCTGGAGTGTCCTACTAGCGGGAGAGCAGTTCTTC. The full variable domain, completed using reference TRBV30 and TRBJ2-1, is SQTIHQWPATLVQPVGSPLSLECTVEGTSNPNLYWYRQAAGRGLQLLFYSVGIGQISSEVPQNLSASRPQDRQFILSSKKLLLSDSGFYLCAWSVLLAGEQFFGPGTRLTVL.

V and J are TRBV5-1 and TRBJ2-5; 8 bases agree with TRBD1. CDR1 and CDR2 from the germline V gene are SGHRS and YFSETQ. The V segment lost 3 bases and the J segment 2 bases; nucleotides outside the gene matches: 0. This CDR3 has 13 amino acids. Written as DNA, the CDR3 is TGCGCCAGCAGCTGGACAGGGCAAGAGACCCAGTACTTC. Its translation: CASSWTGQETQYF.

This clone was recorded once. The V call is TRBV5-1, the J call TRBJ1-1, with no clear D. V dropped 1 base and J dropped 1 base, with 8 bases sitting between them. The V gene's germline CDR1 is SGHRS and CDR2 YFSETQ. The CDR3 is made up of 14 amino acids. The CDR3 nucleotides are TGCGCCAGCAGCTTGCTAAACCCGAACACTGAAGCTTTCTTT. Amino acids: CASSLLNPNTEAFF. The full variable domain, its missing parts supplied by reference TRBV5-1 and TRBJ1-1, is KAGVTQTPRYLIKTRGQQVTLSCSPISGHRSVSWYQQTPGQGLQFLFEYFSETQRNKGNFPGRFSGRQFSNSRSEMNVSTLELGDSALYLCASSLLNPNTEAFFGQGTRLTVV.